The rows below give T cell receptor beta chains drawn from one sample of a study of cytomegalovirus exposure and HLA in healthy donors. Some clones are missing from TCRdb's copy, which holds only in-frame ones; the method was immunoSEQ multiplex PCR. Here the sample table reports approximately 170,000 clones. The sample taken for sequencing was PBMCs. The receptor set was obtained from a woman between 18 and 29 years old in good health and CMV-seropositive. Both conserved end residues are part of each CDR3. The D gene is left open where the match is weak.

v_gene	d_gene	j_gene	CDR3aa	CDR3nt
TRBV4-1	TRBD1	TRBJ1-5	CASSQVWTGGGSNQPQHF	TGCGCCAGCAGCCAGGTTTGGACAGGGGGCGGGAGCAATCAGCCCCAGCATTTT
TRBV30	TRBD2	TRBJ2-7	CAWGGGGVKMYF	TGTGCCTGGGGCGGCGGGGGTGTTAAAATGTACTTC
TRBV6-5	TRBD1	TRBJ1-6	CASSYGQGADSPLHF	TGTGCCAGCAGTTACGGGCAGGGGGCGGATTCACCCCTCCACTTT
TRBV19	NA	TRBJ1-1	CASSMGPGGWAEAFF	TGTGCCAGTAGTATGGGTCCGGGGGGATGGGCTGAAGCTTTCTTT
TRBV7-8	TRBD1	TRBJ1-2	CASSLPTGQGYGYTF	TGTGCCAGCAGCTTACCGACAGGGCAAGGCTATGGCTACACCTTC
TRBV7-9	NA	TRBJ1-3	CASSSGSRGQGKKNTIYF	TGTGCCAGCAGCTCAGGCTCCCGAGGGCAGGGGAAGAAAAACACCATATATTTT
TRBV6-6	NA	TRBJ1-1	CASSSRGDAKPQAFF	TGTGCCAGCAGTTCCCGCGGGGACGCCAAACCCCAAGCTTTCTTT
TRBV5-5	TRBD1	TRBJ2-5	CASSRDRGQTQYF	TGTGCCAGCAGTAGGGACAGGGGACAGACCCAGTACTTC
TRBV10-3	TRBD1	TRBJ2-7	CAIRSTGTGQYEQYF	TGTGCCATCAGATCAACCGGGACAGGGCAATACGAGCAGTACTTC
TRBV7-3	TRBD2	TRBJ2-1	CASSFSGGYNEQFF	TGTGCCAGCAGCTTTAGCGGGGGTTACAATGAGCAGTTCTTC
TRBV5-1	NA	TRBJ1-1	CASSLAHSYMNTEAFF	TGCGCCAGCAGCTTGGCACACAGCTACATGAACACTGAAGCTTTCTTT
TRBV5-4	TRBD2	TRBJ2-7	CASSFGPSGSYEQYF	TGTGCCAGCAGCTTCGGCCCTAGCGGGAGCTACGAGCAGTACTTC
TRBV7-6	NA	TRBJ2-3	CASSPSPTPDTQYF	TGTGCCAGCAGCCCGAGTCCGACTCCAGATACGCAGTATTTT
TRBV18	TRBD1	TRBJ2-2	CASSPPTGGSGELFF	TGTGCCAGCTCACCCCCGACAGGGGGGAGCGGGGAGCTGTTTTTT
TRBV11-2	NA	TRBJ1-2	CASSPGVALDGYTF	TGTGCCAGCAGCCCCGGGGTAGCGTTGGATGGCTACACCTTC
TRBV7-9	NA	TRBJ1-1	CASTQGGAEAFF	TGTGCCAGCACCCAAGGAGGGGCTGAAGCTTTCTTT
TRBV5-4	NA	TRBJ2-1	CASSSVSSSYNEQFF	TGTGCCAGCAGCTCAGTATCTAGCAGCTACAATGAGCAGTTCTTC
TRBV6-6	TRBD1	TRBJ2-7	CASSDRGYEQYF	TGTGCCAGCAGTGACAGGGGATACGAGCAGTACTTC
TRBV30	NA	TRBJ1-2	CASWAGITNYGYTF	TGTGCCTCCTGGGCGGGGATTACTAACTATGGCTACACCTTC
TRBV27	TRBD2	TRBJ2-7	CASSLAGEYEQYF	TGTGCCAGCAGTCTAGCGGGAGAATACGAGCAGTACTTC
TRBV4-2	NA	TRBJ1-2	CASSPNRDFSYGYTF	TGTGCCAGCAGCCCTAATAGGGACTTCTCCTATGGCTACACCTTC
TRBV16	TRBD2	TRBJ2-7	CASSQSSSSGEQYF	TGTGCCAGCAGCCAATCGAGCTCTAGCGGCGAGCAGTACTTC